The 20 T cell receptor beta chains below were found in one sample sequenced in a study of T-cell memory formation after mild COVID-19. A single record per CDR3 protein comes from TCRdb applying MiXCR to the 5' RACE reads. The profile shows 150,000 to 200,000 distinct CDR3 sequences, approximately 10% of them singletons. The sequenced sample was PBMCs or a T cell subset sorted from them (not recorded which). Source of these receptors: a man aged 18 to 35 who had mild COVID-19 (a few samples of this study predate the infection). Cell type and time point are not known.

The CDR3 is CASSLGERTEAFF. The CDR3 DNA reads TGTGCCAGCAGCCTAGGGGAGCGCACTGAAGCTTTCTTT. The chain couples TRBV3-1 to TRBJ1-1, with a weak D call TRBD1 (5 bases). The CDR3 length is 13 residues. In germline, CDR1 is LGHDT, CDR2 YNNKEL (reference sequence). Trimming removed 4 bases at V and 4 bases at J, with 10 bases between.

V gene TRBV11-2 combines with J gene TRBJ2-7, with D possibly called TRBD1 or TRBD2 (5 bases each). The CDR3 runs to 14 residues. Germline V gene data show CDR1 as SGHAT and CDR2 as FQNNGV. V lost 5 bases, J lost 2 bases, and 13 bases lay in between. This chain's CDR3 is CASSPSGHPYEQYF. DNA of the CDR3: TGTGCCAGCAGCCCCTCGGGGCATCCCTACGAGCAGTACTTC.

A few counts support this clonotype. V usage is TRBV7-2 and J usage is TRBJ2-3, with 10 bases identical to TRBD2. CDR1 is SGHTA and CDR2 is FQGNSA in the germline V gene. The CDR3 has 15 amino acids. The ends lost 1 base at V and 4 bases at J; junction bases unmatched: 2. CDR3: CASSLVAGGSDTQYF. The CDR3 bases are TGTGCCAGCAGCTTAGTAGCGGGGGGTTCAGATACGCAGTATTTT.

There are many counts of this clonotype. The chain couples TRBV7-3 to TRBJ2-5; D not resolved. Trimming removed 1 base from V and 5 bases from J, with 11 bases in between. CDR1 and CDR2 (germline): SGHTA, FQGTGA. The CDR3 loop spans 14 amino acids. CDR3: CASSLNAGRETQYF. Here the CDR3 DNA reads TGTGCCAGCAGCTTAAACGCTGGGCGGGAGACCCAGTACTTC.

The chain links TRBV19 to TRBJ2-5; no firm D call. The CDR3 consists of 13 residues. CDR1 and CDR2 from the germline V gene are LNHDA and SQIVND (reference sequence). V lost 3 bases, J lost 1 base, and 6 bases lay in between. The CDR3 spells CASSIAAQETQYF. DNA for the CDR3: TGTGCCAGTAGTATTGCAGCCCAAGAGACCCAGTACTTC. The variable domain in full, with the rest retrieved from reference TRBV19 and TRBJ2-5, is DGGITQSPKYLFRKEGQNVTLSCEQNLNHDAMYWYRQDPGQGLRLIYYSQIVNDFQKGDIAEGYSVSREKKESFPLTVTSAQKNPTAFYLCASSIAAQETQYFGPGTRLLVL.

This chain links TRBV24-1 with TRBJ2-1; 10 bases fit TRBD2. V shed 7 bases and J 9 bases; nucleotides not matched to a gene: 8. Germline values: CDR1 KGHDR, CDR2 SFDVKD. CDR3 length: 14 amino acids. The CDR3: CATSEAGGRGEQFF. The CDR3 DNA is TGTGCCACCAGCGAAGCGGGGGGGCGCGGTGAGCAGTTCTTC.

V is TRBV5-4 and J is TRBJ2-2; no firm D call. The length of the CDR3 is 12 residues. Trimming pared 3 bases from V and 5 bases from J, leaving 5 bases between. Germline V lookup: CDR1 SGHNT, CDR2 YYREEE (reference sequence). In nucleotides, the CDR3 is TGTGCCAGCAGCTCCGTGACCGGGGAGCTGTTTTTT. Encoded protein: CASSSVTGELFF.

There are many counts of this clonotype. CDR3 residues: CAIRDGPSTDTQYF. CDR3 DNA: TGTGCCATCAGGGACGGACCTAGCACAGATACGCAGTATTTT. The genes are TRBV10-3 and TRBJ2-3; D not certain. Germline assignment: CDR1 ENHRY and CDR2 SYGVKD. The CDR3 loop spans 14 amino acids. V lost 6 bases to trimming and J lost 0 bases, with 10 bases between them.

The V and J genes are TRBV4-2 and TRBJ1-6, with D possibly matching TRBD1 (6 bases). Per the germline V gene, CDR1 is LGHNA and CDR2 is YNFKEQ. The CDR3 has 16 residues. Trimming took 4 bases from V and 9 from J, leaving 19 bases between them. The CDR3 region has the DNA TGTGCCAGCAGCCCGACGGGGGTCGGGGGCGCTTCACCCCTCCACTTT. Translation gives CASSPTGVGGASPLHF.

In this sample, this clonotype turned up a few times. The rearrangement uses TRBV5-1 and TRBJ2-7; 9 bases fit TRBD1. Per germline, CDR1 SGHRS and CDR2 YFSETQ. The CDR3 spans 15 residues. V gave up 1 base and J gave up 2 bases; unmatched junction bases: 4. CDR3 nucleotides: TGCGCCAGCAGCTTGATGACAGGGGGGGCCTACGAGCAGTACGTC. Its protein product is CASSLMTGGAYEQYV.

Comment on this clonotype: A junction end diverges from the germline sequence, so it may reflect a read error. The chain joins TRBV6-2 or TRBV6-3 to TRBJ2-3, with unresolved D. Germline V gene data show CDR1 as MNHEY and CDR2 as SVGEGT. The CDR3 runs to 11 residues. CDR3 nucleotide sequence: TGTGCCAGCACTTACACAGATACGCAGTATTTT. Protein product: CASTYTDTQYF.

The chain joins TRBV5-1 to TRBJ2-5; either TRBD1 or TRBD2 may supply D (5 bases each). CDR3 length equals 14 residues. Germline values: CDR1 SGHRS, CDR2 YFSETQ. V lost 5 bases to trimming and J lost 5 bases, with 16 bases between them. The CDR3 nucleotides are TGCGCCAGCAGGCCCGCCGGGACCGGGGAGACCCAGTACTTC. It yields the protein CASRPAGTGETQYF. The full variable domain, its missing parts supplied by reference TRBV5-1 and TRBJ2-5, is KAGVTQTPRYLIKTRGQQVTLSCSPISGHRSVSWYQQTPGQGLQFLFEYFSETQRNKGNFPGRFSGRQFSNSRSEMNVSTLELGDSALYLCASRPAGTGETQYFGPGTRLLVL.

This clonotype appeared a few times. The CDR3 region is CSATPRTSLETQYF. The CDR3 DNA is TGCAGTGCTACCCCCCGGACTAGTCTGGAGACCCAGTACTTC. The chain links TRBV20-1 to TRBJ2-5; 7 bases agree with TRBD2. V lost 4 bases to trimming and J lost 5 bases; unmatched junction nucleotides: 10. The CDR3 spans 14 residues. Germline V gives CDR1 DFQATT, CDR2 SNEGSKA (reference sequence).

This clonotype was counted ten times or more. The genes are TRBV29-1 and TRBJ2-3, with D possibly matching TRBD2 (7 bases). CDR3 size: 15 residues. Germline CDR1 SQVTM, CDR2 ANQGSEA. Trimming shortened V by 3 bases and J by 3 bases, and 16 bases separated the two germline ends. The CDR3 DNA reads TGCAGCGTTGACAGGCCGGGGGGCCTGACAGATACGCAGTATTTT. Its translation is CSVDRPGGLTDTQYF.

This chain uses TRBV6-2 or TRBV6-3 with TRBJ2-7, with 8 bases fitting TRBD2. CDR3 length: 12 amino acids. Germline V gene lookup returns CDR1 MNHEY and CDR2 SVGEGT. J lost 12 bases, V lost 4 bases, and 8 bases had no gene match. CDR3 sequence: CASSSGSGVWYV. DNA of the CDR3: TGTGCCAGCAGTTCTGGTAGCGGGGTGTGGTACGTC.

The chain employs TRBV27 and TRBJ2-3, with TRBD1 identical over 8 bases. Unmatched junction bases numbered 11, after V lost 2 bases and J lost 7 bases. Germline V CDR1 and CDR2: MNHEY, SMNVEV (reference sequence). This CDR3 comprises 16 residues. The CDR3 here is CASSLLGRGRVNTQYF. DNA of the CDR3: TGTGCCAGCAGTTTACTGGGCAGGGGGCGCGTAAATACGCAGTATTTT.

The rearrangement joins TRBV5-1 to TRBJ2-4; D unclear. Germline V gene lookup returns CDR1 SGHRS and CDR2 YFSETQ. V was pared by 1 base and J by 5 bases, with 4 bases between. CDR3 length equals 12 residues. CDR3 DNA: TGCGCCAGCAGCTTGCCGGAAAACATTCAGTACTTC. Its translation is CASSLPENIQYF.

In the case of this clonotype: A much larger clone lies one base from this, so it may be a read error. The CDR3 DNA follows: TGTGACAGCAGACTTAGCGGCACCGGCGCAGATACGCAGTATTTT. This codes for CDSRLSGTGADTQYF. The rearrangement uses TRBV6-6 and TRBJ2-3; possible D gene TRBD2, 6 bases. Germline V lookup: CDR1 MNHNY, CDR2 SVGAGI (reference sequence). This CDR3 has 15 residues.

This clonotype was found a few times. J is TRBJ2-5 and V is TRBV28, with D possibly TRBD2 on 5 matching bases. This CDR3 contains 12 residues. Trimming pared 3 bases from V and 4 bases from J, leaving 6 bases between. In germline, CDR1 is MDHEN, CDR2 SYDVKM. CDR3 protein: CASSFEGETQYF. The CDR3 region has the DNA TGTGCCAGCAGTTTTGAGGGAGAGACCCAGTACTTC.

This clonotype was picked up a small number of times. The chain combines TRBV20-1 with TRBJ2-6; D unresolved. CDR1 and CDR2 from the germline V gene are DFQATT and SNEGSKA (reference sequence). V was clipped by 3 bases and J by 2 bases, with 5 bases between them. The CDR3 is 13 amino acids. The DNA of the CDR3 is TGCAGTGCTAGCCCCCCTGGGGCCAACGTCCTGACTTTC. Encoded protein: CSASPPGANVLTF.